The 3 T cell receptor beta chains below all came from one sample that was sequenced in a study of vaccination effects on CD4 cells after COVID-19 (dated by TCRdb to the early 2020s). Preparation of the library involved the immunoSEQ multiplex PCR assay. TCRdb obtained this table from immuneACCESS and retained in-frame rearrangements with V and J assigned. These tables miss some clones; where compared with another copy, unresolved V genes account for less than half of the shortfall, and the remainder is unexplained. The sample table records around 40,000 clones; under 80% of these occur just once. Of the sample, roughly 30% is held by the ten largest clones. The antigens these receptors bind are not known. To identify antigen-specific CD4+ T cell clonotypes by their expansion, the ViraFEST assay first stimulated PBMC with viral peptide pools and then applied TCR sequencing. After approximately 11 days of culture, CD4+ T cells were isolated with the EasySep CD4+ T cell isolation kit. Convalescent patients had PCR-confirmed SARS-CoV-2 infection between March and December 2020, before Alpha, Beta and Delta variants emerged in the United States.

Sample: CD4+ T cells from PBMCs cultured with a peptide pool, taken before COVID-19 vaccination. The receptors derive from a human donor who had a prior SARS-CoV-2 infection.

The rearrangement joins TRBV6-4 to TRBJ2-7, with D unclear. Germline CDR1 reads MRHNA; CDR2 reads SNTAGT. The CDR3 loop spans 13 amino acids. V lost 0 bases, J lost 1 base, and 4 bases lay in between. DNA of the CDR3: TGTGCCAGCAGTGACTCGACATCCTACGAGCAGTACTTC. It encodes CASSDSTSYEQYF.

The chain has TRBV11-2 and TRBJ2-5, with D tentatively TRBD1 or TRBD2 (5 bases each). Trimming pared 8 bases from V and 3 bases from J, leaving 16 bases between. This CDR3 has 14 residues. Germline CDR1 SGHAT, CDR2 FQNNGV. Here the CDR3 reads CASGTHLGEETQYF. The CDR3 nucleotides read TGTGCCAGCGGCACTCACCTGGGGGAAGAGACCCAGTACTTC.

This rearrangement joins TRBV2 to TRBJ2-3, with 12 bases that match TRBD1. The junction had 7 bases not matched to a gene; V was cut back by 4 bases and J by 8 bases. This CDR3 spans 15 amino acids. The germline CDR1 and CDR2 sequences are SNHLY and FYNNEI. CDR3 loop: CASSGLGQGATTQYF. In DNA, the CDR3 is TGTGCCAGCAGTGGGTTGGGACAGGGGGCGACTACGCAGTATTTT.